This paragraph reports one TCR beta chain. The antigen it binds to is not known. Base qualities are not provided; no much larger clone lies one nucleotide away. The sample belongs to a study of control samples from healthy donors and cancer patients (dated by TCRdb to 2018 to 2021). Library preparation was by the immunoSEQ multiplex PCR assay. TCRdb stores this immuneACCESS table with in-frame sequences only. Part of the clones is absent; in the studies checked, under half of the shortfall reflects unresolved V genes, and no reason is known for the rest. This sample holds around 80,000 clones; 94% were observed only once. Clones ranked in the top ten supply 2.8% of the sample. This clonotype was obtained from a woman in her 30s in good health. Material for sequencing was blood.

The CDR3 protein sequence reads: CASSSVLWEQYF. Read as DNA, the sequence is TGTGCCAGCAGTTCGGTCCTCTGGGAGCAGTACTTC. The sequence is built from TRBV28 and TRBJ2-7; the D gene cannot be named for sure. CDR1 is given as MDHEN and CDR2 as SYDVKM, both from the germline V gene. The CDR3, from cysteine to phenylalanine, totals 12 residues. Only the CDR3 portion is preserved as DNA: 36 bases, with reading frame beginning at the first base. V is clipped by 4 bases and J by 7 bases, and the sequence between their germline boundaries is 11 bases long.